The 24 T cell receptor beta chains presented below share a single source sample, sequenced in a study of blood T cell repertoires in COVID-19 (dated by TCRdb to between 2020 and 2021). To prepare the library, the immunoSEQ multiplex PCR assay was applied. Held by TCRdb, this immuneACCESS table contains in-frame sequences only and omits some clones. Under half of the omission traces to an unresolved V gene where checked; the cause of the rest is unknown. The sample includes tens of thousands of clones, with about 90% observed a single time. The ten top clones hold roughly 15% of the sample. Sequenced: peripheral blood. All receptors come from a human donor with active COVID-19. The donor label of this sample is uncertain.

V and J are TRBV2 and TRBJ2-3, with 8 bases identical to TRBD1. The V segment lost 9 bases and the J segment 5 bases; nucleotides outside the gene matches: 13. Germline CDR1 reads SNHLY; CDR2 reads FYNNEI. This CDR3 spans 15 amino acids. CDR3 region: CASGSGPTGEDTQYF. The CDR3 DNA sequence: TGTGCCAGTGGGTCAGGTCCGACAGGGGAAGATACGCAGTATTTT.

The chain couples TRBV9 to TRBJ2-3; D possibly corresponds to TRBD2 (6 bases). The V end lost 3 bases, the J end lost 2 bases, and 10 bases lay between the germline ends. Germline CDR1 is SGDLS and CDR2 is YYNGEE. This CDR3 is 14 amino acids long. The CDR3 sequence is CASSEWGLTDTQYF. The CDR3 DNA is TGTGCCAGCAGCGAATGGGGACTCACAGATACGCAGTATTTT.

The CDR3 DNA is TGTGCCAGCAGCTTAACGGACAGTCATTCTGAAGCTTTCTTT. This gives the protein CASSLTDSHSEAFF. This chain links TRBV7-9 with TRBJ1-1, with D tentatively TRBD1 (6 bases). Germline CDR1 and CDR2: SEHNR and FQNEAQ (reference sequence). The CDR3 sequence is 14 residues long. With 2 bases removed from V and 6 bases from J, the gap between germline ends came to 13 bases.

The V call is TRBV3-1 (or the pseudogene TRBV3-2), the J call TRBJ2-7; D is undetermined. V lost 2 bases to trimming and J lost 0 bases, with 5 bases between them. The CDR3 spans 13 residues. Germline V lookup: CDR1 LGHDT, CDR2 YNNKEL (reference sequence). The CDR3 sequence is CASSQSTSYEQYF. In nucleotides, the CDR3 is TGTGCCAGCAGCCAAAGCACCTCCTACGAGCAGTACTTC.

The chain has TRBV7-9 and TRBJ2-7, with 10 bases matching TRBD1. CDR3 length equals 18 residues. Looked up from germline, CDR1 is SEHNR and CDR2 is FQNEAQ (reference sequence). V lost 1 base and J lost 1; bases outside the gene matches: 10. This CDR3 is CASSLGRKGQGSSYEQYF. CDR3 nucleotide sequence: TGTGCCAGCAGCTTAGGACGGAAGGGACAGGGGAGTTCCTACGAGCAGTACTTC.

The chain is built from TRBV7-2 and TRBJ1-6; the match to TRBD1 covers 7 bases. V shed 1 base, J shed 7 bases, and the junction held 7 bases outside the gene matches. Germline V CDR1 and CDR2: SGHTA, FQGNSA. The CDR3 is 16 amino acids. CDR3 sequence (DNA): TGTGCCAGCAGCTTAGAAGGGACAGTCGCGAATTCACCCCTCCACTTT. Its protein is CASSLEGTVANSPLHF.

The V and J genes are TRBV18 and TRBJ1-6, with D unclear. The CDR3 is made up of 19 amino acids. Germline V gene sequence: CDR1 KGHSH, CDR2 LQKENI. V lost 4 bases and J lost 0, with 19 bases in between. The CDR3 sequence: CASSLTRRTPSSYNSPLHF. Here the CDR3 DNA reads TGTGCCAGCTCACTTACAAGGCGGACTCCGAGCTCCTATAATTCACCCCTCCACTTT.

The DNA of the CDR3 is TGTGCCAGCATCCAACCGGGACTATTTAATCAGCCCCAGCATTTT. Translation: CASIQPGLFNQPQHF. The chain carries TRBV19 and TRBJ1-5, with a weak D call TRBD1 (5 bases). This CDR3 comprises 15 residues. Germline V CDR1 and CDR2: LNHDA, SQIVND (reference sequence). Trimming pared 9 bases from V and 4 bases from J, leaving 19 bases between.

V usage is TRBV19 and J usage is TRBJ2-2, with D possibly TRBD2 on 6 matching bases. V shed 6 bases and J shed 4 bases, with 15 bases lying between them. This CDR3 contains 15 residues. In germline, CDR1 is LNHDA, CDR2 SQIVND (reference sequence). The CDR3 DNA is TGTGCCAGTAGAGAGGCAGGGAGGATCACCGGGGAGCTGTTTTTT. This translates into CASREAGRITGELFF.

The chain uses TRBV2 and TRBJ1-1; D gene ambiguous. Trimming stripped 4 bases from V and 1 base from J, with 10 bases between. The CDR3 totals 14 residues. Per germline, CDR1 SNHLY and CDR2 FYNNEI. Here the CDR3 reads CASSGLGRNTEAFF. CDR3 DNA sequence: TGTGCCAGCAGTGGTCTGGGGAGGAACACTGAAGCTTTCTTT. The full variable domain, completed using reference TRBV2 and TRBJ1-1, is EPEVTQTPSHQVTQMGQEVILRCVPISNHLYFYWYRQILGQKVEFLVSFYNNEISEKSEIFDDQFSVERPDGSNFTLKIRSTKLEDSAMYFCASSGLGRNTEAFFGQGTRLTVV.

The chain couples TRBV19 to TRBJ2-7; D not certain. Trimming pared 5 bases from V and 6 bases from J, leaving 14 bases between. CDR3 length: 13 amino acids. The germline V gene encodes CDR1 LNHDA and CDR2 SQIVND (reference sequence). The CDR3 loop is CASSLMQVGEQYF. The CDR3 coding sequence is TGTGCCAGTAGTCTAATGCAGGTTGGCGAGCAGTACTTC.

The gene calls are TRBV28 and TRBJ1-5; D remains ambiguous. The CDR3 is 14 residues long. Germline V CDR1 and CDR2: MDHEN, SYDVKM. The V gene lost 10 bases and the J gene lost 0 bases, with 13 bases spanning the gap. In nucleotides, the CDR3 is TGTGCCACTACAGCTTTGGCTAGCAATCAGCCCCAGCATTTT. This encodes CATTALASNQPQHF.

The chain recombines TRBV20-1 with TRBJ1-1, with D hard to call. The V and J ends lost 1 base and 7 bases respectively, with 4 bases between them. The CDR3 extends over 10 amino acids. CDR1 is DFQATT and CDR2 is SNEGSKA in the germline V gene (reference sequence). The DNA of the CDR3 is TGCAGTGCTAGAGTAATTGAAGCTTTCTTT. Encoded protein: CSARVIEAFF.

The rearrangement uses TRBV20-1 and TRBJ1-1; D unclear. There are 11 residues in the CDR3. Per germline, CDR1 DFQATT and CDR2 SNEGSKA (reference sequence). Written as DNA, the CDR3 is TGCACCCCGGGGTCCAACACTGAAGCTTTCTTT. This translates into CTPGSNTEAFF.

CDR3 protein: CASSLGQGGYEQYF. CDR3 nucleotide sequence: TGTGCCAGCAGCTTAGGGCAGGGGGGCTACGAGCAGTACTTC. The rearrangement links TRBV7-2 to TRBJ2-7, with D perhaps matching TRBD1 (7 bases). This CDR3 comprises 14 residues. The V and J ends lost 1 base and 3 bases respectively, with 10 bases between them. The germline gives CDR1 SGHTA, CDR2 FQGNSA.

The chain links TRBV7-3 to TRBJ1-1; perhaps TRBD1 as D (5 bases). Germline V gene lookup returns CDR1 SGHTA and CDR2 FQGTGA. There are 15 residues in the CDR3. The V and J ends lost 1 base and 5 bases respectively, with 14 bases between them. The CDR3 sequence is CASSLKAGRTTEAFF. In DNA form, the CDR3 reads TGTGCCAGCAGCTTAAAGGCGGGGCGTACGACTGAAGCTTTCTTT.

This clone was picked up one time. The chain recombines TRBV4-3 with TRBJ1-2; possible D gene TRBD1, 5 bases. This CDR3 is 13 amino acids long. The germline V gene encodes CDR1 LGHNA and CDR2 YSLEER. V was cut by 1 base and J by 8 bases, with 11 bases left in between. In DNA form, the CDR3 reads TGCGCCAGCAGCCAAGCCGGGGGGGACGGCTACACCTTC. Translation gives CASSQAGGDGYTF.

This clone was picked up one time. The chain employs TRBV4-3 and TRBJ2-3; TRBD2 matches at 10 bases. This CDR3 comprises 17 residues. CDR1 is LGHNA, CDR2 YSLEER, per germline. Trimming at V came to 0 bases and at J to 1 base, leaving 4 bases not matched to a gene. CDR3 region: CASSQDLGTSGTDTQYF. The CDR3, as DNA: TGCGCCAGCAGCCAAGATCTCGGGACTAGCGGCACAGATACGCAGTATTTT.

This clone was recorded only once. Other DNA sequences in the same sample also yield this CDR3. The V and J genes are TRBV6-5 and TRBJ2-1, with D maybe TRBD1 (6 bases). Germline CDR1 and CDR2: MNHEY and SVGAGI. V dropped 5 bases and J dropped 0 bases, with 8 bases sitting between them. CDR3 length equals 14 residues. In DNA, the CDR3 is TGTGCCAGCAGTAGGGGGAGCTCCTACAATGAGCAGTTCTTC. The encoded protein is CASSRGSSYNEQFF.

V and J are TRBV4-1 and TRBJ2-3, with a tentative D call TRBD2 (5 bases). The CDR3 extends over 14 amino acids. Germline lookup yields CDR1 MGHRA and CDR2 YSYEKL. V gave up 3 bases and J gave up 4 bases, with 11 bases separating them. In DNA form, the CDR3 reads TGCGCCAGCAGCCAGGCCCGCGGGCCAGATACGCAGTATTTT. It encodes CASSQARGPDTQYF.

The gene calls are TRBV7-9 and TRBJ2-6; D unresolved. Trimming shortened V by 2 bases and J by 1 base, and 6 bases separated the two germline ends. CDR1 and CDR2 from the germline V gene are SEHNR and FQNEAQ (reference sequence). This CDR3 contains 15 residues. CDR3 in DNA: TGTGCCAGCAGCTTACTTCAGTCTGGGGCCAACGTCCTGACTTTC. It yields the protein CASSLLQSGANVLTF.

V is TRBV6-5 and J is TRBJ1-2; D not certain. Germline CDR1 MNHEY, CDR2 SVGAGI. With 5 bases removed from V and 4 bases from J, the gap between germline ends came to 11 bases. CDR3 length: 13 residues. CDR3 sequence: CASSRLGGYGYTF. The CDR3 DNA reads TGTGCCAGCAGTAGACTCGGTGGCTATGGCTACACCTTC.

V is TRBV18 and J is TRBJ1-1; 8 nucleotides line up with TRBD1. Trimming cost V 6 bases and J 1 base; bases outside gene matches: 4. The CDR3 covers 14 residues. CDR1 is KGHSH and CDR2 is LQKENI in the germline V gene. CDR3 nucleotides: TGTGCCAGCTCCCCCGGGACAGGGAACACTGAAGCTTTCTTT. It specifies CASSPGTGNTEAFF.

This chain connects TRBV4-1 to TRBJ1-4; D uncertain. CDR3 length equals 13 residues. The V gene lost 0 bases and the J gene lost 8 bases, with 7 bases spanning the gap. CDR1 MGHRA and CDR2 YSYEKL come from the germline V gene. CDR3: CASSQDSTEKLFF. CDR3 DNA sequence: TGCGCCAGCAGCCAAGATTCTACCGAAAAACTGTTTTTT.